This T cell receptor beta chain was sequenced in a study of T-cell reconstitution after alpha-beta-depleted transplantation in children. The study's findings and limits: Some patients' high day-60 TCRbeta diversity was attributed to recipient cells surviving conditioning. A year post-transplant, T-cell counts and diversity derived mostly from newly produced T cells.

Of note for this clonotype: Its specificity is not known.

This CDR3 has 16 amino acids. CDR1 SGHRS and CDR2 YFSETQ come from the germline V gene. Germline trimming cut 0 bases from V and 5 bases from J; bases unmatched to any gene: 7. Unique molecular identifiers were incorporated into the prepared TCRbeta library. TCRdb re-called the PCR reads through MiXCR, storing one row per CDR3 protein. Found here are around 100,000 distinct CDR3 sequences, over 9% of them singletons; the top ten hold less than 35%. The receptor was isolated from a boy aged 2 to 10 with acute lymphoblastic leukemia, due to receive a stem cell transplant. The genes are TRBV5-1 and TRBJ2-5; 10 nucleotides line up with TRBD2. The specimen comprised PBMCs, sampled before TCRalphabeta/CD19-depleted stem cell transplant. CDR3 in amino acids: CASSLAPAGGQETQYF. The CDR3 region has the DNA TGCGCCAGCAGCTTGGCCCCAGCGGGAGGGCAGGAGACCCAGTACTTC.